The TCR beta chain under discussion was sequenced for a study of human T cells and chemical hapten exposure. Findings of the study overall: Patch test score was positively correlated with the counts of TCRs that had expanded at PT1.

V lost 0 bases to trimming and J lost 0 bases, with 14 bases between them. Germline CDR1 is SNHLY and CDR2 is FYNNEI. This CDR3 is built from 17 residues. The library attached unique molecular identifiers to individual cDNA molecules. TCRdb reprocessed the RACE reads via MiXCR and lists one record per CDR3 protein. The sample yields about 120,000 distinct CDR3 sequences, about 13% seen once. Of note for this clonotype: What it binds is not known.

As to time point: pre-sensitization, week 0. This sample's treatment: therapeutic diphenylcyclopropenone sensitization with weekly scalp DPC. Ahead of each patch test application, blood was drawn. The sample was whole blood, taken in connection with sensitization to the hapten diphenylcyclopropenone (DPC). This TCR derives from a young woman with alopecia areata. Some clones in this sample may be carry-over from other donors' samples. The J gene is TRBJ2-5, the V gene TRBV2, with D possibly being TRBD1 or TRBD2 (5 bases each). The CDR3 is CASSEAGAWRYQETQYF. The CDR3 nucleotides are TGTGCCAGCAGTGAAGCCGGGGCCTGGCGGTACCAAGAGACCCAGTACTTC.